The T cell receptor beta chain described here comes from a study of CD8+ T cells in alopecia areata. Investigators isolated RNA and reverse transcribed it into cDNA to act as the sequencing template. Libraries were prepared by immunoSEQ multiplex PCR; TCRdb keeps only in-frame clonotypes and omits some of them. The table records 90,000 to 100,000 clones, 41% of them present only once. This clone appeared a few times. CDR3 length: 16 residues. With 0 bases removed from V and 6 bases from J, the gap between germline ends came to 18 bases. Material: CD4+ T cells sorted from blood. The chain joins TRBV23-1 to TRBJ2-7; D is ambiguous. TRBV23-1 is assigned to the ORF class and has an uncertain function. The sequence derives from a human donor with alopecia areata. CDR3 coding DNA: TGCGCCAGCAGTCAATCCGGGTCCGGAGTGGGAAGCGAGCAGTACTTC. The encoded protein is CASSQSGSGVGSEQYF.